The 27 T cell receptor beta chains in this list originate from one sample, sequenced in a study of blood T cell repertoires in COVID-19. Assay used: immunoSEQ multiplex PCR; TCRdb lists only in-frame clones, some missing. The data contain roughly 73,000 clones, 80% to 90% of them seen just once; the ten biggest clones take up roughly 9.6%. Sequenced: peripheral blood. The receptors derive from an elderly man with acute or convalescent COVID-19.

V usage is TRBV7-9 and J usage is TRBJ1-4; 10 nucleotides agree with TRBD1. The CDR3 has 15 amino acids. Germline-derived CDR1 and CDR2 are SEHNR and FQNEAQ (reference sequence). Trimming cost V 4 bases and J 8 bases; bases outside gene matches: 7. The CDR3 nucleotides read TGTGCCAGCAGCTCCCGGGACAGGGGCCGAGAAAAACTGTTTTTT. This codes for CASSSRDRGREKLFF.

This clone was seen once. V and J are TRBV19 and TRBJ2-1, with 8 bases that match TRBD1. Germline V gives CDR1 LNHDA, CDR2 SQIVND (reference sequence). The CDR3 length is 16 residues. The V segment lost 4 bases and the J segment 7 bases; nucleotides outside the gene matches: 12. The chain's CDR3 is CASSNLRQGARNEQFF. DNA for the CDR3: TGTGCCAGTAGTAACCTACGGCAGGGGGCGCGGAATGAGCAGTTCTTC.

The rearrangement joins TRBV15 to TRBJ2-7, with 8 bases fitting TRBD2. Germline lookup yields CDR1 LNHNV and CDR2 YYDKDF (reference sequence). Trimming at V came to 3 bases and at J to 5 bases, leaving 9 bases not matched to a gene. There are 15 residues in the CDR3. CDR3 coding DNA: TGTGCCACCAGCAGGTCAAGCGGGAGTTCCAACGAGCAGTACTTC. This codes for CATSRSSGSSNEQYF.

This chain links TRBV3-1 (or the pseudogene TRBV3-2) with TRBJ2-1, with 8 bases identical to TRBD2. This CDR3 has 15 residues. Trimming removed 1 base from V and 5 bases from J; junction bases left unmatched: 4. Germline V gene data show CDR1 as LGHDT and CDR2 as YNNKEL (reference sequence). The CDR3 DNA reads as TGTGCCAGCAGCCAAGTCGATAGCGGGAACAATGAGCAGTTCTTC. It yields the protein CASSQVDSGNNEQFF.

The rearrangement joins TRBV6-5 to TRBJ2-5, with 7 bases identical to TRBD2. The CDR3 covers 15 residues. The V gene end was trimmed by 0 bases and the J gene end by 5 bases; junction bases not matched to a gene: 6. Germline V lookup: CDR1 MNHEY, CDR2 SVGAGI. CDR3 sequence: CASSYSGLSRETQYF. CDR3 sequence (DNA): TGTGCCAGCAGTTACTCGGGACTATCTCGGGAGACCCAGTACTTC.

V gene TRBV6-1 combines with J gene TRBJ1-5, with a possible D match to TRBD1 (5 bases). The CDR3 runs 14 residues. Germline values: CDR1 MNHNS, CDR2 SASEGT. The ends were cut back, 0 bases at V and 5 bases at J, with 8 bases in the middle. The CDR3 reads CASSEAPGYQPQHF. The CDR3 bases are TGTGCCAGCAGTGAAGCCCCAGGGTATCAGCCCCAGCATTTT.

This chain joins TRBV11-2 and TRBJ2-5; D is unresolved. The CDR3 extends over 12 amino acids. Trimming removed 1 base at V and 4 bases at J, with 4 bases between. Germline V gene lookup returns CDR1 SGHAT and CDR2 FQNNGV. This CDR3 reads CASSLVLETQYF. For the CDR3, the DNA is TGTGCCAGCAGCTTAGTCCTAGAGACCCAGTACTTC.

The CDR3 nucleotides read TGTGCCAGCAGTTTAGCGGGAGGGACCGGGGAGCTGTTTTTT. It codes for CASSLAGGTGELFF. V gene TRBV2 combines with J gene TRBJ2-2; 11 bases align to TRBD2. The germline V gene has CDR1 SNHLY and CDR2 FYNNEI. The CDR3 is 14 residues long. The V segment lost 5 bases and the J segment 5 bases; nucleotides outside the gene matches: 1.

The chain combines TRBV19 with TRBJ2-1, with TRBD2 identical over 7 bases. This CDR3 is built from 16 residues. Germline-derived CDR1 and CDR2 are LNHDA and SQIVND (reference sequence). The V and J ends lost 1 base and 0 bases, in that order; junction bases with no gene match: 3. This chain's CDR3 is CASSIGGGGSYNEQFF. The CDR3 nucleotides are TGTGCCAGTAGTATAGGGGGGGGAGGCTCCTACAATGAGCAGTTCTTC.

The chain is built from TRBV3-1 (or the pseudogene TRBV3-2) and TRBJ1-1; 9 nucleotides match TRBD1. The germline V gene encodes CDR1 LGHDT and CDR2 YNNKEL (reference sequence). V trimming: 5 bases; J trimming: 0 bases; junction bases outside the gene matches: 13. The CDR3 consists of 18 residues. CDR3 protein: CASSSRSTGGFMNTEAFF. The CDR3 nucleotides are TGTGCCAGCAGCTCCCGATCAACAGGGGGCTTCATGAACACTGAAGCTTTCTTT.

The genes are TRBV9 and TRBJ1-2, with TRBD1 as a possible D gene (6 bases). Germline lookup yields CDR1 SGDLS and CDR2 YYNGEE. Trimming removed 2 bases from V and 4 bases from J, with 9 bases in between. The CDR3 covers 13 residues. The CDR3 DNA is TGTGCCAGCAGCGTGGACAGTACCTATGGCTACACCTTC. It codes for CASSVDSTYGYTF.

CDR3 residues: CAWSLGAGFGYTF. Here the CDR3 DNA reads TGTGCCTGGAGTTTGGGTGCGGGGTTCGGCTACACCTTC. The V call is TRBV30, the J call TRBJ1-2; no definite D call. Between the trimmed V and J ends, which lost 2 bases and 8 bases, there was a span of 15 bases. Germline V gives CDR1 GTSNPN, CDR2 SVGIG (reference sequence). This CDR3 region has 13 residues.

This chain uses TRBV2 with TRBJ1-2, with D possibly matching TRBD1 (5 bases). This CDR3 is 12 amino acids long. The germline V gene encodes CDR1 SNHLY and CDR2 FYNNEI. Deletions cut 8 bases from V and 4 bases from J, with 11 bases between. DNA for the CDR3: TGTGCCAGCCGCGGGACGGTCTATGGCTACACCTTC. It yields the protein CASRGTVYGYTF.

The rearrangement links TRBV5-1 to TRBJ2-3; a weak D match, TRBD2 (6 bases). CDR3 size: 14 residues. The V end was cut by 0 bases, the J end by 6 bases, with 11 bases between. Germline lookup yields CDR1 SGHRS and CDR2 YFSETQ. The CDR3 DNA reads TGCGCCAGCAGCTTGGGGAGGGGATCGGATACGCAGTATTTT. Its translation is CASSLGRGSDTQYF.

This clone showed up just once. This chain uses TRBV7-9 with TRBJ1-2; 8 bases line up with TRBD1. The CDR3 is made up of 14 amino acids. With 1 base clipped from V and 8 bases from J, the junction kept 6 bases outside the gene matches. CDR1 and CDR2 from the germline V gene are SEHNR and FQNEAQ (reference sequence). DNA of the CDR3: TGTGCCAGCAGCTTAGAGACAGGGGTTGACGGCTACACCTTC. Protein product: CASSLETGVDGYTF. The entire variable domain, with the rest obtained from reference TRBV7-9 and TRBJ1-2, is as follows: DTGVSQNPRHKITKRGQNVTFRCDPISEHNRLYWYRQTLGQGPEFLTYFQNEAQLEKSRLLSDRFSAERPKGSFSTLEIQRTEQGDSAMYLCASSLETGVDGYTFGSGTRLTVV.

This sequence joins TRBV14 and TRBJ2-1; TRBD2 aligns across 12 bases. V was clipped by 4 bases and J by 3 bases; unmatched bases: 4. The length of the CDR3 is 16 residues. Germline CDR1 is SGHDN and CDR2 is FVKESK. CDR3 protein: CASSLLAGGLYNEQFF. In DNA form, the CDR3 reads TGTGCCAGCAGCCTCCTAGCGGGAGGGCTCTACAATGAGCAGTTCTTC.

In its sample, this clone was seen a few times. The chain uses TRBV6-1 and TRBJ2-2; D is possibly TRBD1 (5 bases). V dropped 3 bases and J dropped 7 bases, with 12 bases sitting between them. This CDR3 is built from 14 residues. Germline V gene data show CDR1 as MNHNS and CDR2 as SASEGT. Written as DNA, the CDR3 is TGTGCCAGCAGTGAGTCCAGGGCCATCGGGGAGCTGTTTTTT. The encoded protein is CASSESRAIGELFF.

This sequence joins TRBV18 and TRBJ1-1; 9 positions match TRBD1. The V gene's germline CDR1 is KGHSH and CDR2 LQKENI. V lost 6 bases to trimming and J lost 3 bases; unmatched junction nucleotides: 8. The CDR3 runs to 15 residues. The CDR3 bases are TGTGCCAGCTCTCAGGGGACAGGGAGTTACACTGAAGCTTTCTTT. This codes for CASSQGTGSYTEAFF.

The genes are TRBV24-1 and TRBJ2-7, with TRBD1 matching over 7 bases. The J segment lost 5 bases and the V segment lost 5 bases, leaving 11 bases of the junction unmatched. Germline values: CDR1 KGHDR, CDR2 SFDVKD. The CDR3 consists of 15 residues. In DNA form, the CDR3 reads TGTGCCACCAGTGGTGCGGACAGGAGTACCAACGAGCAGTACTTC. As protein: CATSGADRSTNEQYF.

The chain recombines TRBV2 with TRBJ1-4, with a possible D match to TRBD1 (5 bases). CDR1 SNHLY and CDR2 FYNNEI come from the germline V gene. V was pared by 3 bases and J by 3 bases, with 8 bases between. The CDR3 consists of 14 residues. CDR3 DNA: TGTGCCAGCAGTGACAGGGTTCCTAATGAAAAACTGTTTTTT. Translating gives CASSDRVPNEKLFF. Combining the CDR3 with reference TRBV2 and TRBJ1-4 gives the whole variable domain EPEVTQTPSHQVTQMGQEVILRCVPISNHLYFYWYRQILGQKVEFLVSFYNNEISEKSEIFDDQFSVERPDGSNFTLKIRSTKLEDSAMYFCASSDRVPNEKLFFGSGTQLSVL.

The chain has TRBV5-1 and TRBJ1-1; no firm D call. Germline V gives CDR1 SGHRS, CDR2 YFSETQ. V was trimmed by 4 bases and J by 3 bases, leaving 10 bases between them. The CDR3 has 13 residues. This chain's CDR3 is CASSLPPDTEAFF. The DNA for the CDR3 is TGCGCCAGCAGCCTGCCCCCGGACACTGAAGCTTTCTTT. Supplemented by reference TRBV5-1 and TRBJ1-1, the full variable domain reads KAGVTQTPRYLIKTRGQQVTLSCSPISGHRSVSWYQQTPGQGLQFLFEYFSETQRNKGNFPGRFSGRQFSNSRSEMNVSTLELGDSALYLCASSLPPDTEAFFGQGTRLTVV.

V gene TRBV2 combines with J gene TRBJ2-1; D might be TRBD2 (6 bases). The CDR3 contains 14 residues. Trimming left V 6 bases short and J 6 bases short, with 15 bases between. Germline lookup yields CDR1 SNHLY and CDR2 FYNNEI. CDR3 loop: CASRRGSATNEQFF. The DNA of the CDR3 is TGTGCCAGCAGACGGGGGTCCGCGACCAATGAGCAGTTCTTC.

The gene calls are TRBV14 and TRBJ2-2; 8 bases fit TRBD2. The CDR3 sequence is 18 residues long. Germline lookup yields CDR1 SGHDN and CDR2 FVKESK. The junction had 12 bases not matched to a gene; V was cut back by 4 bases and J by 2 bases. For the CDR3, the DNA is TGTGCCAGCAGCCGACTAAGTTTCGCGGGGGGAAACACCGGGGAGCTGTTTTTT. Its protein is CASSRLSFAGGNTGELFF.

The CDR3 region has the DNA TGTGCCAGCAGCTGGGCCGGGACAGGCGTCTCTGGGGCCAACGTCCTGACTTTC. It codes for CASSWAGTGVSGANVLTF. The chain combines TRBV5-6 with TRBJ2-6; TRBD1 agrees at 8 bases. The length of the CDR3 is 18 residues. J gave up 0 bases and V 3 bases, and 8 bases lay outside the gene matches. Germline CDR1 is SGHDT and CDR2 is YYEEEE.

The chain joins TRBV14 to TRBJ2-5, with unresolved D. V was pared by 3 bases and J by 8 bases, with 7 bases between. Germline CDR1 and CDR2: SGHDN and FVKESK. The CDR3 sequence is 11 residues long. The CDR3: CASSHGKTQYF. CDR3 in DNA: TGTGCCAGCAGCCATGGCAAAACCCAGTACTTC.

This sequence joins TRBV6-1 and TRBJ1-5; possible D gene TRBD1, 6 bases. The V end lost 2 bases, the J end lost 4 bases, and 9 bases lay between the germline ends. The CDR3 contains 14 residues. Germline V gene lookup returns CDR1 MNHNS and CDR2 SASEGT. The CDR3 DNA follows: TGTGCCAGCAGTGAACTAAGGGGGAATCAGCCCCAGCATTTT. Amino acid sequence: CASSELRGNQPQHF.

The chain links TRBV2 to TRBJ1-2, with 8 bases that match TRBD1. CDR3 length: 14 amino acids. The V gene end was trimmed by 4 bases and the J gene end by 6 bases; junction bases not matched to a gene: 7. Germline loops: CDR1 SNHLY, CDR2 FYNNEI. The CDR3 DNA sequence: TGTGCCAGCAGTGTCACAGGGGGTGGTGATGGCTACACCTTC. Translating it yields CASSVTGGGDGYTF.